One sample yielded the 9 T cell receptor beta chains listed below, sequenced in a study of blood T cell repertoires in COVID-19. Generated by immunoSEQ multiplex PCR, the TCRdb table keeps only in-frame clones and is missing some. The table has 50,000 to 65,000 clones, 82% seen once. Sequencing was performed on peripheral blood. The origin of the receptors is a woman between 55 and 75 years old with acute or convalescent COVID-19.

The gene calls are TRBV18 and TRBJ2-7, with D perhaps matching TRBD1 (6 bases). Trimming left V 2 bases short and J 5 bases short, with 13 bases between. CDR1 KGHSH and CDR2 LQKENI come from the germline V gene. The CDR3 contains 14 residues. The CDR3, as DNA: TGTGCCAGCTCACCAGGACGAGGGGGTGACGAGCAGTACTTC. Amino acids: CASSPGRGGDEQYF.

In its sample, this clone was seen once. The chain carries TRBV19 and TRBJ1-4; D not certain. V was shortened by 5 bases and J by 8 bases, with 18 bases between the two germline ends. The CDR3 spans 15 residues. From germline, CDR1 is LNHDA and CDR2 SQIVND (reference sequence). The CDR3 DNA sequence: TGTGCCAGTAGTTCAACGGGGAGTCGGAAGGAAAAACTGTTTTTT. This codes for CASSSTGSRKEKLFF. The variable domain in full, completed from reference TRBV19 and TRBJ1-4, reads DGGITQSPKYLFRKEGQNVTLSCEQNLNHDAMYWYRQDPGQGLRLIYYSQIVNDFQKGDIAEGYSVSREKKESFPLTVTSAQKNPTAFYLCASSSTGSRKEKLFFGSGTQLSVL.

The chain has TRBV27 and TRBJ2-6; D is possibly TRBD1 (6 bases). The CDR3 extends over 14 amino acids. Between the trimmed V and J ends, which lost 5 bases and 4 bases, there was a span of 9 bases. Germline loops: CDR1 MNHEY, CDR2 SMNVEV (reference sequence). In DNA form, the CDR3 reads TGTGCCAGCAGTAGGACAGCCGGGGCCAACGTCCTGACTTTC. Translated, it gives CASSRTAGANVLTF.

This clone was recorded a few times. The rearrangement joins TRBV5-1 to TRBJ2-4; D is possibly TRBD2 (6 bases). Germline V gene data show CDR1 as SGHRS and CDR2 as YFSETQ. The ends were cut back, 4 bases at V and 8 bases at J, with 13 bases in the middle. The CDR3 totals 13 residues. The CDR3 sequence: CASSGGSGDIQYF. CDR3 nucleotide sequence: TGCGCCAGCAGCGGAGGGTCAGGAGACATTCAGTACTTC.

In this sample, this clone turned up once. The V call is TRBV4-3, the J call TRBJ1-1; TRBD1 aligns across 9 bases. V lost 1 base, J lost 10 bases, and 13 bases stayed unmatched. The CDR3 contains 16 residues. Germline V gene sequence: CDR1 LGHNA, CDR2 YSLEER. The DNA of the CDR3 is TGCGCCAGCAGCCAAGTGGGAGGGACAGGGACTTTTCGAGCTTTCTTT. Translation gives CASSQVGGTGTFRAFF.

The V call is TRBV7-3, the J call TRBJ2-7; D is perhaps TRBD2 (6 bases). Trimming pared 5 bases from V and 0 bases from J, leaving 11 bases between. The germline V gene encodes CDR1 SGHTA and CDR2 FQGTGA. CDR3 length equals 14 residues. The CDR3 sequence: CASSPGTGSYEQYF. CDR3 sequence (DNA): TGTGCCAGCAGCCCCGGGACTGGCTCCTACGAGCAGTACTTC.

The J gene is TRBJ2-7, the V gene TRBV4-1; 8 nucleotides align to TRBD1. Germline V gene data show CDR1 as MGHRA and CDR2 as YSYEKL. CDR3 size: 14 residues. V shed 6 bases and J 2 bases; nucleotides not matched to a gene: 6. This CDR3 reads CASSFDRGPYEQYF. DNA of the CDR3: TGCGCCAGCAGTTTCGACAGGGGACCCTACGAGCAGTACTTC.

The CDR3 spells CASSEPRGLNNEQFF. The CDR3 nucleotides are TGTGCCAGCAGCGAACCACGCGGATTAAACAATGAGCAGTTCTTC. The J gene is TRBJ2-1, the V gene TRBV11-2; D gene uncertain. Germline CDR1 and CDR2: SGHAT and FQNNGV. The CDR3 sequence is 15 residues long. V lost 5 bases, J lost 5 bases, and 16 bases lay in between.

V usage is TRBV10-1 and J usage is TRBJ1-5; possibly TRBD1 for D (6 bases). Germline loops: CDR1 WNHNN, CDR2 SYGVQD (reference sequence). Trimming cost V 6 bases and J 0 bases, with 12 bases left between them. The CDR3 is made up of 15 amino acids. Here the CDR3 DNA reads TGCGCCAGCAGGATACAGGGACATAGCAATCAGCCCCAGCATTTT. Amino acid sequence: CASRIQGHSNQPQHF.